This is a list of T cell receptor beta chains from one sample in a study of blood T cell repertoires in COVID-19. Using immunoSEQ multiplex PCR, the repertoire was profiled, and TCRdb retains in-frame clones only, with some absent. The sample carries approximately 260,000 clones, around nine tenths recorded once. Sample: PBMCs or T cells enriched from blood (not recorded which). The receptors originated from a woman between 18 and 30 years old who had recovered from COVID-19. CDR3s include the opening cysteine and the closing phenylalanine or tryptophan. Each record gives: J gene, clone size, V gene, D gene, CDR3 DNA, CDR3 protein. D genes are given only for firm matches. Not every row has a clone size; where given, it reads once, few, many or a size class.

j_gene: TRBJ2-5
abundance: NA
v_gene: TRBV19
d_gene: TRBD1
CDR3nt: TGTGCCAGTAAGTCGGCAGGGGGCCGTCAGGAGACCCAGTACTTC
CDR3aa: CASKSAGGRQETQYF

j_gene: TRBJ2-7
abundance: many
v_gene: TRBV6-1
d_gene: TRBD2
CDR3nt: TGTGCCAGCAGTGAACTAGCGGGAGGGCCTCTCGAGCAGTACTTC
CDR3aa: CASSELAGGPLEQYF

j_gene: TRBJ2-1
abundance: NA
v_gene: TRBV4-2
d_gene: TRBD2
CDR3nt: TGTGCCAGCAGCCAAGATGGGGCGGGGGGGCCGGATGAGCAGTTCTTC
CDR3aa: CASSQDGAGGPDEQFF

j_gene: TRBJ2-7
abundance: NA
v_gene: TRBV27
d_gene: TRBD1
CDR3nt: TGTGCCAGCAGTTTATCACAGGGGGCCTACGAGCAGTACTTC
CDR3aa: CASSLSQGAYEQYF

j_gene: TRBJ2-1
abundance: NA
v_gene: TRBV5-1
d_gene: NA
CDR3nt: TGCGCCAGCAGCCAACCGACAGGAGTCTATCACTACAATGAGCAGTTCTTC
CDR3aa: CASSQPTGVYHYNEQFF

j_gene: TRBJ2-7
abundance: NA
v_gene: TRBV27
d_gene: NA
CDR3nt: TGTGCCAGCAGTTCTGTCCCTCAGGGATCCCTTTTTGGGCAGTACTTC
CDR3aa: CASSSVPQGSLFGQYF

j_gene: TRBJ2-5
abundance: NA
v_gene: TRBV15
d_gene: NA
CDR3nt: TGTGCCACCAGCAGAGATCCCCAGTACCAAGAGACCCAGTACTTC
CDR3aa: CATSRDPQYQETQYF

j_gene: TRBJ1-2
abundance: NA
v_gene: TRBV4-1
d_gene: NA
CDR3nt: TGCGCCAGCACCGCCTTGGGAGGGGAGAACTATGGCTACACCTTC
CDR3aa: CASTALGGENYGYTF

j_gene: TRBJ2-7
abundance: NA
v_gene: TRBV15
d_gene: TRBD2
CDR3nt: TGTGCCACCAGCAGAGATCTGAGCGGGGGTTTGGTCGAGCAGTACTTC
CDR3aa: CATSRDLSGGLVEQYF

j_gene: TRBJ2-7
abundance: NA
v_gene: TRBV10-2
d_gene: TRBD2
CDR3nt: TGCGCCAGCAGTGTTGGACTAGTATTCTACGAGCAGTACTTC
CDR3aa: CASSVGLVFYEQYF

j_gene: TRBJ2-1
abundance: NA
v_gene: TRBV4-2
d_gene: NA
CDR3nt: TGTGCCAGCAGCCCTGACAGTGATAGCTCCTACAATGAGCAGTTCTTC
CDR3aa: CASSPDSDSSYNEQFF

j_gene: TRBJ2-7
abundance: NA
v_gene: TRBV11-3
d_gene: NA
CDR3nt: TGTGCCAGCAGCTTCGGCTCCGCCGGGGAGCAGTACTTC
CDR3aa: CASSFGSAGEQYF

j_gene: TRBJ2-7
abundance: NA
v_gene: TRBV4-3
d_gene: TRBD2
CDR3nt: TGCGCCAGCAGCCAAGCTACTAGCGGGGGCTACGAGCAGTACTTC
CDR3aa: CASSQATSGGYEQYF

j_gene: TRBJ1-4
abundance: once
v_gene: TRBV7-2
d_gene: NA
CDR3nt: TGTGCCAGCAGCCCCGGATGGGCGGGTGAAAAACTGTTTTTT
CDR3aa: CASSPGWAGEKLFF

j_gene: TRBJ1-2
abundance: NA
v_gene: TRBV5-4
d_gene: NA
CDR3nt: TGTGCCAGCAGCTTGGGGCAGGGGATAGGCTACACCTTC
CDR3aa: CASSLGQGIGYTF

j_gene: TRBJ2-5
abundance: NA
v_gene: TRBV2
d_gene: TRBD2
CDR3nt: TGTGCCAGGCGAACTAGCGGGGGCTTAGGGACCCAGTACTTC
CDR3aa: CARRTSGGLGTQYF

j_gene: TRBJ2-7
abundance: once
v_gene: TRBV27
d_gene: NA
CDR3nt: TGTGCCAGCAGTTTGGGGGGACAGAACTACGAGCAGTACTTC
CDR3aa: CASSLGGQNYEQYF

j_gene: TRBJ1-1
abundance: NA
v_gene: TRBV2
d_gene: TRBD1
CDR3nt: TGTGCCAGCGGACAGGGTGTAATGGAAGCTTTCTTT
CDR3aa: CASGQGVMEAFF

j_gene: TRBJ2-5
abundance: NA
v_gene: TRBV5-5
d_gene: TRBD1
CDR3nt: TGTGCCAGCAGCCTAGGGACAGGGGGCGCAGAGACCCAGTACTTC
CDR3aa: CASSLGTGGAETQYF

j_gene: TRBJ1-2
abundance: NA
v_gene: TRBV6-1
d_gene: NA
CDR3nt: TGTGCCAGCAGTGATCTAGGGAGTTATGGCTACACCTTC
CDR3aa: CASSDLGSYGYTF

j_gene: TRBJ2-7
abundance: once
v_gene: TRBV11-3
d_gene: TRBD1
CDR3nt: TGTGCCAGCAGCTCCGGGACAGGGGACTACGAGCAGTACTTC
CDR3aa: CASSSGTGDYEQYF

j_gene: TRBJ2-2
abundance: NA
v_gene: TRBV7-6
d_gene: NA
CDR3nt: TGTGCCAGCAGCTCAACCTCTAACCCCAACACCGGGGAGCTGTTTTTT
CDR3aa: CASSSTSNPNTGELFF

j_gene: TRBJ2-5
abundance: NA
v_gene: TRBV4-2
d_gene: TRBD2
CDR3nt: TGTGCCAGCAGTCTTCGGACTAGCGGGGCCCAAGAGACCCAGTACTTC
CDR3aa: CASSLRTSGAQETQYF

j_gene: TRBJ2-3
abundance: NA
v_gene: TRBV7-9
d_gene: NA
CDR3nt: TGTGCCAGCAGCTTAGCATCTCCAGATACGCAGTATTTT
CDR3aa: CASSLASPDTQYF

j_gene: TRBJ2-3
abundance: NA
v_gene: TRBV21-1
d_gene: NA
CDR3nt: TGTGCCAGCAGGGAGTGGAAATTACGGGGAGATACGCAGTATTTT
CDR3aa: CASREWKLRGDTQYF

j_gene: TRBJ2-7
abundance: NA
v_gene: TRBV7-9
d_gene: TRBD1
CDR3nt: TGTGCCAGCACAGGGGGCTACTACGAGCAGTACTTC
CDR3aa: CASTGGYYEQYF

j_gene: TRBJ1-1
abundance: NA
v_gene: TRBV18
d_gene: NA
CDR3nt: TGTGCCAGCTCACCCGATAACGGGGTTGAAGCTTTCTTT
CDR3aa: CASSPDNGVEAFF

j_gene: TRBJ2-5
abundance: NA
v_gene: TRBV7-6
d_gene: NA
CDR3nt: TGTGCCAGCAGCCTGGTGGACAGCCAAGAGACCCAGTACTTC
CDR3aa: CASSLVDSQETQYF

j_gene: TRBJ2-5
abundance: NA
v_gene: TRBV6-5
d_gene: NA
CDR3nt: TGTGCCAGCAGAGATGTTCACGGGATTCAAGAGACCCAGTACTTC
CDR3aa: CASRDVHGIQETQYF

j_gene: TRBJ1-5
abundance: few
v_gene: TRBV7-9
d_gene: NA
CDR3nt: TGTGCCAGCAGCTTAGGGGAGGTTGGGAATCAGCCCCAGCATTTT
CDR3aa: CASSLGEVGNQPQHF

j_gene: TRBJ2-1
abundance: once
v_gene: TRBV9
d_gene: TRBD2
CDR3nt: TGTGCCAGCAGCGTTGTGGGACTAGCGGGCTGGGATGAGCAGTTCTTC
CDR3aa: CASSVVGLAGWDEQFF

j_gene: TRBJ2-5
abundance: NA
v_gene: TRBV6-1
d_gene: NA
CDR3nt: TGTGCCAGCAGTGAGGCTAGACAGATCCAAGAGACCCAGTACTTC
CDR3aa: CASSEARQIQETQYF

j_gene: TRBJ1-5
abundance: NA
v_gene: TRBV4-1
d_gene: NA
CDR3nt: TGCGCCAGCAGCCTAGGACCCTTCGGGGGCAATCAGCCCCAGCATTTT
CDR3aa: CASSLGPFGGNQPQHF

j_gene: TRBJ1-5
abundance: NA
v_gene: TRBV27
d_gene: NA
CDR3nt: TGTGCCAGCAGACCAGCAGGGTATAGCAATCAGCCCCAGCATTTT
CDR3aa: CASRPAGYSNQPQHF

j_gene: TRBJ2-3
abundance: NA
v_gene: TRBV5-1
d_gene: TRBD2
CDR3nt: TGCGCCAGCAGCCTTAGCGGGGCGGGCCCAGATACGCAGTATTTT
CDR3aa: CASSLSGAGPDTQYF

j_gene: TRBJ2-5
abundance: NA
v_gene: TRBV11-3
d_gene: TRBD2
CDR3nt: TGTGCCAGCAGCACCCGTGGGGGGGGAGAGACCCAGTACTTC
CDR3aa: CASSTRGGGETQYF

j_gene: TRBJ1-2
abundance: NA
v_gene: TRBV2
d_gene: TRBD1
CDR3nt: TGTGCCAGCAGATCCGGGACAGACTATGGCTACACCTTC
CDR3aa: CASRSGTDYGYTF

j_gene: TRBJ2-2
abundance: NA
v_gene: TRBV18
d_gene: TRBD1
CDR3nt: TGTGCCAGCTCACAGCCGACAGGGGGCCTTGGGGAGCTGTTTTTT
CDR3aa: CASSQPTGGLGELFF

j_gene: TRBJ2-3
abundance: NA
v_gene: TRBV5-1
d_gene: TRBD1
CDR3nt: TGCGCCAGCAGCAGGACAGGGGACAGCACAGATACGCAGTATTTT
CDR3aa: CASSRTGDSTDTQYF

j_gene: TRBJ1-2
abundance: NA
v_gene: TRBV12-3/TRBV12-4
d_gene: TRBD1
CDR3nt: TGTGCCAGCAGGGGGACAGGGGATGGCTACACCTTC
CDR3aa: CASRGTGDGYTF

j_gene: TRBJ1-3
abundance: NA
v_gene: TRBV15
d_gene: NA
CDR3nt: TGTGCCACCAGCAGAGGCCGGCAGGGGTTGAACACCATATATTTT
CDR3aa: CATSRGRQGLNTIYF

j_gene: TRBJ1-1
abundance: NA
v_gene: TRBV7-9
d_gene: NA
CDR3nt: TGTGCCAGCAGCTTACCGGGGTTGGCTGAAGCTTTCTTT
CDR3aa: CASSLPGLAEAFF

j_gene: TRBJ1-5
abundance: NA
v_gene: TRBV2
d_gene: TRBD1
CDR3nt: TGTGCCAGCAGTCCGACAGGGCCCCAGCCCCAGCATTTT
CDR3aa: CASSPTGPQPQHF

j_gene: TRBJ2-7
abundance: NA
v_gene: TRBV19
d_gene: NA
CDR3nt: TGTGCCAGTAGTATAGACTGGAGATACGAGCAGTACTTC
CDR3aa: CASSIDWRYEQYF

j_gene: TRBJ2-7
abundance: NA
v_gene: TRBV4-2
d_gene: TRBD1
CDR3nt: TGTGCCAGCAGCCAAGATTTAACAGGGGGAACCTACGAGCAGTACTTC
CDR3aa: CASSQDLTGGTYEQYF

j_gene: TRBJ2-5
abundance: NA
v_gene: TRBV2
d_gene: NA
CDR3nt: TGTGCCAGCAGTGACGTCAGGGGAATGGCAGAGACCCAGTACTTC
CDR3aa: CASSDVRGMAETQYF

j_gene: TRBJ2-5
abundance: NA
v_gene: TRBV5-1
d_gene: NA
CDR3nt: TGCGCCAGCAGCCTAAGGATTGACAGGCGCCAAGAGACCCAGTACTTC
CDR3aa: CASSLRIDRRQETQYF

j_gene: TRBJ1-2
abundance: NA
v_gene: TRBV7-9
d_gene: NA
CDR3nt: TGTGCCAGCAGCTTAGCCCCCGACATCTATGGCTACACCTTC
CDR3aa: CASSLAPDIYGYTF

j_gene: TRBJ2-7
abundance: NA
v_gene: TRBV2
d_gene: TRBD1
CDR3nt: TGTGCCAGCAGGGGACAGGCATATTTTTACGAGCAGTACTTC
CDR3aa: CASRGQAYFYEQYF

j_gene: TRBJ1-3
abundance: NA
v_gene: TRBV5-4
d_gene: NA
CDR3nt: TGTGCCAGCAGCCGCGACAGTTCATTCGGGGGAAACACCATATATTTT
CDR3aa: CASSRDSSFGGNTIYF

j_gene: TRBJ2-6
abundance: NA
v_gene: TRBV7-9
d_gene: NA
CDR3nt: TGTGCCAGCAGCACTGACTACAGGGTAGTCTCTGGGGCCAACGTCCTGACTTTC
CDR3aa: CASSTDYRVVSGANVLTF

j_gene: TRBJ1-1
abundance: NA
v_gene: TRBV2
d_gene: TRBD1
CDR3nt: TGTGCCAGCCGCCCAGACAGGGCCCTTGAAGCTTTCTTT
CDR3aa: CASRPDRALEAFF

j_gene: TRBJ1-2
abundance: NA
v_gene: TRBV9
d_gene: TRBD1
CDR3nt: TGTGCCAGCAGCGTAGCAGGGGGGTCGGGCTATGGCTACACCTTC
CDR3aa: CASSVAGGSGYGYTF

j_gene: TRBJ2-1
abundance: NA
v_gene: TRBV7-3
d_gene: NA
CDR3nt: TGTGCCAGCAGCCCCCGTTTTAATCAGAATGAGCAGTTCTTC
CDR3aa: CASSPRFNQNEQFF

j_gene: TRBJ1-2
abundance: once
v_gene: TRBV29-1
d_gene: NA
CDR3nt: TGCAGCGTTGAGACAAGGGAGGGCTACACCTTC
CDR3aa: CSVETREGYTF

j_gene: TRBJ1-1
abundance: NA
v_gene: TRBV6-9
d_gene: NA
CDR3nt: TGTGCCAGCAGCGCAATGGGGAGGTCGGGCACTGAAGCTTTCTTT
CDR3aa: CASSAMGRSGTEAFF

j_gene: TRBJ1-1
abundance: once
v_gene: TRBV19
d_gene: NA
CDR3nt: TGTGCCAGTAGTCGATACAGGGAAGGCACTGAAGCTTTCTTT
CDR3aa: CASSRYREGTEAFF

j_gene: TRBJ1-1
abundance: NA
v_gene: TRBV7-9
d_gene: NA
CDR3nt: TGTGCCAGCAGCTCAGCTGACAGGTATCAGAGTGAAGCTTTCTTT
CDR3aa: CASSSADRYQSEAFF

j_gene: TRBJ1-1
abundance: NA
v_gene: TRBV2
d_gene: TRBD1
CDR3nt: TGTGCCAGCAGTGAGCGGACAGGGGGCACTGAAGCTTTCTTT
CDR3aa: CASSERTGGTEAFF